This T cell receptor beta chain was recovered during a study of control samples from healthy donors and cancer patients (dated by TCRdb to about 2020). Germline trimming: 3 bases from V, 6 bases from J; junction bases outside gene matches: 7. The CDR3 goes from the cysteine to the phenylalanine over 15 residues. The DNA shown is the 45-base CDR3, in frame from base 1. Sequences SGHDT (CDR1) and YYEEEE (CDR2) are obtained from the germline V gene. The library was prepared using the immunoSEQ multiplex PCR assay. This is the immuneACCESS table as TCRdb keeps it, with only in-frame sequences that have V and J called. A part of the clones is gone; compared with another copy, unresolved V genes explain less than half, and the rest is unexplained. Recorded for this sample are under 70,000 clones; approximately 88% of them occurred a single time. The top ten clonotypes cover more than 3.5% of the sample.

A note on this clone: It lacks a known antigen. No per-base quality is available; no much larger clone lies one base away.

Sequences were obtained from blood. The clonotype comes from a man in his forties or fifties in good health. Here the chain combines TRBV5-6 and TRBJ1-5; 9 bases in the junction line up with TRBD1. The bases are TGTGCCAGCAGCTCTAACAGGGGGCTGGGTCAGCCCCAGCATTTT. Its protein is CASSSNRGLGQPQHF.